This T cell receptor beta chain came from a study of a mutant IDH1 vaccine in newly diagnosed glioma. CDR1 SGHAT and CDR2 FQNNGV come from the germline V gene. This CDR3 region has 14 residues. Trimming took 1 base from V and 10 from J, leaving 14 bases between them. The time point here: week 35, safety follow-up. Vaccination used 300 ug of mutant IDH1 20-mer peptide per dose, with topical imiquimod. As for this clone: Its target is unknown.

TCRdb's copy holds only in-frame clones and misses some; the assay was immunoSEQ multiplex PCR. The table lists 42,000 or so clones, 75% to 85% of them singletons, with approximately 5.5% in the top ten. The sample was PBMCs, taken from a glioma patient whose treatment included an IDH1 peptide vaccine. The receptor's source is a woman in her forties or fifties with glioma. The rearrangement uses TRBV11-2 and TRBJ2-1, with D perhaps TRBD2 (5 bases). The CDR3 DNA reads as TGTGCCAGCAGCTTAGTAAAGGGAAGAGGGGAGCAGTTCTTC. Translation: CASSLVKGRGEQFF. The complete variable domain, with remaining parts taken from reference TRBV11-2 and TRBJ2-1, reads EAGVAQSPRYKIIEKRQSVAFWCNPISGHATLYWYQQILGQGPKLLIQFQNNGVVDDSQLPKDRFSAERLKGVDSTLKIQPAKLEDSAVYLCASSLVKGRGEQFFGPGTRLTVL.